A selection of T cell receptor beta chains follows, all from one sample in a study of T cell responses to AZD1222 COVID-19 vaccine. The data were produced by immunoSEQ multiplex PCR, yet TCRdb's version contains in-frame clones alone and is incomplete. The table shows some 72,000 clones, with under 95% occurring only once. The source material was peripheral blood, sampled on day 0 of MenACWY control vaccination. The receptors stem from an adult in good health. Both conserved end residues are trimmed from each CDR3. Fields, in order: V gene, CDR3 protein.

TRBV29-1 | SVSRRGAEAF
TRBV7-2 | ASGRQADQPQH
TRBV7-3 | ASSLTGDGANVLT
TRBV29-1 | SVLRGAWGETQY
TRBV29-1 | SVEAGGYGYT
TRBV19 | ASMASDNYGYT
TRBV5-6 | ASSLRRVGTEAF
TRBV6-2/TRBV6-3 | ASSLLPSGAYEQY
TRBV7-9 | ASSPYDEQF
TRBV2 | ASIRELAGSYNEQF
TRBV3-1/TRBV3-2 | ASSQQGDTEAF
TRBV19 | ASTDRALSPLH
TRBV19 | ASSTGVLAKNIQY
TRBV7-2 | ASSFSGQNSPLH
TRBV19 | ASRRQPLETQY
TRBV9 | ASSAGQISYNEQF
TRBV29-1 | SVPDRDNQETQY
TRBV11-2 | ASSLLSGTGFYEQY
TRBV5-1 | ASSARTGGLQETQY
TRBV24-1 | ATSEGRGDNQPQH
TRBV28 | ASSSSDRVRYEQY
TRBV7-9 | ASSFGDRAYGYT
TRBV7-2 | ASSLIPGQGTDTQY
TRBV14 | ASSQETGGLQETQY
TRBV7-3 | ASSLLTDSPLH
TRBV3-1/TRBV3-2 | ASSQLPGSATNEKLF
TRBV28 | ASSLFVHKKAF
TRBV6-6 | ASSAGTESYNEQF
TRBV5-4 | ASSSPGPKGNEQF